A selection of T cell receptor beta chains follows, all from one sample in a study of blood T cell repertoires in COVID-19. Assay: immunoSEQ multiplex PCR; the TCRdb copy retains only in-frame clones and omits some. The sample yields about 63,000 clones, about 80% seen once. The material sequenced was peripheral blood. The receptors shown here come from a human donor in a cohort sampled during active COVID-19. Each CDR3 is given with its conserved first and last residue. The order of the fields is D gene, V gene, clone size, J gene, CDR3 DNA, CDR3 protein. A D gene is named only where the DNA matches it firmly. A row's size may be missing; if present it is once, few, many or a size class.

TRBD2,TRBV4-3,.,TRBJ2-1,TGCGCCAGCAGCCCTCGCGCGGGGGGAGACTCCTACAATGAGCAGTTCTTC,CASSPRAGGDSYNEQFF
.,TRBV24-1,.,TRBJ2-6,TGTGCCACCAGTGATTTCCTTCAGGGGCCCAGCTCTGGGGCCAACGTCCTGACTTTC,CATSDFLQGPSSGANVLTF
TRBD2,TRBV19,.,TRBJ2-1,TGTGCCAGTAGTATTGAGGGAGGGTGGAACAATGAGCAGTTCTTC,CASSIEGGWNNEQFF
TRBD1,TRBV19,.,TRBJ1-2,TGTGCCAGTAGGCAACAGGGGTGGGATGGTGAGAGGTATGGCTACACCTTC,CASRQQGWDGERYGYTF
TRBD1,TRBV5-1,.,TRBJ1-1,TGCGCCAGTTCGAACAGGGGGGACACTGAAGCTTTCTTT,CASSNRGDTEAFF
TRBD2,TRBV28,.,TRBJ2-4,TGTGCCAGTTATGTAGCGGGAGGGCCTAAAAACATTCAGTACTTC,CASYVAGGPKNIQYF
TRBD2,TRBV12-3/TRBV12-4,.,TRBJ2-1,TGTGCCAGCAGTTTAGGGCGGGAGAATGAGCAGTTCTTC,CASSLGRENEQFF
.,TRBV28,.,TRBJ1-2,TGTGCCAGCAGTTTATCAGGGTATGGCTACACCTTC,CASSLSGYGYTF
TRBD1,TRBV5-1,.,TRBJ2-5,TGCGCCAGCAGCTCGACCGGGACAGGAGTAGAGACCCAGTACTTC,CASSSTGTGVETQYF
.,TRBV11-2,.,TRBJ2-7,TGTGCCAGCAGCTTAGGGCGGGCGGTGAGCTCCTACGAGCAGTACTTC,CASSLGRAVSSYEQYF
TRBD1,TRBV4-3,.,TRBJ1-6,TGCGCCAGCAGCCTAGGGACAGGGCTCTCACCCCTCCACTTT,CASSLGTGLSPLHF
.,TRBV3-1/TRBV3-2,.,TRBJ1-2,TGTGCCAGCTCTACGGGGGGGAAGTCTTCCTACACCTTC,CASSTGGKSSYTF
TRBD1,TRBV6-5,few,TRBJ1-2,TGTGCCAGCACCCGGGACAGGCTAGTATATGGCTACACCTTC,CASTRDRLVYGYTF
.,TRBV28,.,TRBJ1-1,TGTGCCAGCAGTTTATGGTCCGTAGGAGAGACTGAAGCTTTCTTT,CASSLWSVGETEAFF
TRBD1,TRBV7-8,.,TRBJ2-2,TGTGCCAGCAGACTGAACAGGGGGGCCGCGAACACCGGGGAGCTGTTTTTT,CASRLNRGAANTGELFF
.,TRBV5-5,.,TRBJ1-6,TGTGCCAGCAGCTTGATCCAGGGGCAGAATTCACCCCTCCACTTT,CASSLIQGQNSPLHF
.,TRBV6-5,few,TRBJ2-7,TGTGCCAGCACCTATGGTGCAGGGAACTACGAGCAGTACTTC,CASTYGAGNYEQYF
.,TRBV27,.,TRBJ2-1,TGTGCCAGCAGTTTCCAGGGACTCTCCAATGAGCAGTTCTTC,CASSFQGLSNEQFF
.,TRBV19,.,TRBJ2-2,TGTGCCAGTAAAGACAGGAGCGGGGTCACCGGGGAGCTGTTTTTT,CASKDRSGVTGELFF
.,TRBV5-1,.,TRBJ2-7,TGCGCCAGCAGCAGGACTTCCAGCTCCTACGAGCAGTACTTC,CASSRTSSSYEQYF
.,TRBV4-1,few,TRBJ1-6,TGCGCCAGCAGCCAAGCAGTTACAGAAGTCAATTCACCCCTCCACTTT,CASSQAVTEVNSPLHF